These 8 T cell receptor beta chains were sequenced from one sample in a study of identical twins. MiXCR, run by TCRdb on the 5' RACE reads, gives a single entry per CDR3 protein. The sample carries about 520,000 distinct CDR3 sequences, less than 25% recorded once. These data also formed part of another study, on T cells expressing NK-cell markers.

The sample comprised CD4+ T cells sorted from blood. The receptors were sampled from a woman between 18 and 30 years old in good health.

V is TRBV27 and J is TRBJ2-1, with D perhaps matching TRBD1 or TRBD2 (5 bases each). CDR3 length equals 13 residues. The V gene's germline CDR1 is MNHEY and CDR2 SMNVEV (reference sequence). V gave up 5 bases and J gave up 7 bases, with 12 bases separating them. The CDR3 DNA sequence: TGTGCCAGCAGTCCGCTGGGGGAGAATGAGCAGTTCTTC. Translated, it gives CASSPLGENEQFF.

This clonotype was observed a few times. Here the CDR3 reads CASYSYGQQYF. DNA of the CDR3: TGTGCCAGCTACTCCTACGGACAGCAGTACTTC. The rearrangement joins TRBV27 to TRBJ2-7; D call uncertain. Germline values: CDR1 MNHEY, CDR2 SMNVEV (reference sequence). This CDR3 spans 11 amino acids. V shed 8 bases and J shed 8 bases, with 13 bases lying between them.

The CDR3, as DNA: TGTGCCAGCAGCCGGGGAGCGGGACCCTACAATGAGCAGTTCTTC. Translating it yields CASSRGAGPYNEQFF. V is TRBV27 and J is TRBJ2-1; the match to TRBD2 covers 7 bases. CDR1 and CDR2 from the germline V gene are MNHEY and SMNVEV (reference sequence). The CDR3 is made up of 15 amino acids. The ends lost 6 bases at V and 2 bases at J; junction bases unmatched: 7.

This chain connects TRBV10-3 to TRBJ1-2; TRBD1 agrees at 7 bases. Germline assignment: CDR1 ENHRY and CDR2 SYGVKD. This CDR3 comprises 13 residues. The J segment lost 6 bases and the V segment lost 4 bases, leaving 5 bases of the junction unmatched. The CDR3 region is CAISVAQGNGYTF. The CDR3 DNA follows: TGTGCCATCAGTGTGGCACAGGGGAATGGCTACACCTTC.

The V call is TRBV5-5, the J call TRBJ2-2; D may be TRBD1 (5 bases). Germline CDR1 and CDR2: SGHKS and YYEKEE (reference sequence). Trimming removed 6 bases from V and 1 base from J, with 13 bases in between. The CDR3 contains 15 residues. CDR3 amino acids: CASTSRQRNTGELFF. CDR3 coding DNA: TGTGCCAGCACCTCTAGACAGAGGAACACCGGGGAGCTGTTTTTT.

This sequence joins TRBV4-3 and TRBJ2-7, with D perhaps TRBD2 (6 bases). CDR3 length: 15 residues. Germline V gene sequence: CDR1 LGHNA, CDR2 YSLEER. The V end lost 1 base, the J end lost 6 bases, and 16 bases lay between the germline ends. The CDR3 reads CASSQVTGMRGEQYF. CDR3 DNA sequence: TGCGCCAGCAGCCAAGTGACGGGCATGCGGGGCGAGCAGTACTTC.

This clonotype was observed many times. V gene TRBV20-1 combines with J gene TRBJ2-1; TRBD2 matches 10 bases. Germline CDR1 is DFQATT and CDR2 is SNEGSKA (reference sequence). This CDR3 is built from 14 residues. V was pared by 4 bases and J by 6 bases, with 6 bases of the junction left unmatched. The CDR3 region has the DNA TGCAGTGCTACTGGACTAGCGGCAATCAATGAGCAGTTCTTC. Translated: CSATGLAAINEQFF.

This clonotype was counted only a few times. This chain joins TRBV5-1 and TRBJ1-1; D perhaps matches TRBD1 (6 bases). From germline, CDR1 is SGHRS and CDR2 YFSETQ. Trimming removed 1 base from V and 6 bases from J, with 19 bases in between. The CDR3 extends over 16 amino acids. CDR3 protein: CASSLLVPQGSAEAFF. The CDR3 DNA is TGCGCCAGCAGCTTGTTGGTTCCACAGGGAAGCGCTGAAGCTTTCTTT.